Listed here are 12 T cell receptor beta chains from one sample, sequenced in a study of T cell responses to AZD1222 COVID-19 vaccine. Repertoires were generated with immunoSEQ multiplex PCR, while TCRdb's copy carries only in-frame clones and drops some. The sample holds 150,000 to 200,000 clones, roughly 90% seen once. Material: peripheral blood, obtained on day 0 of AZD1222 vaccination. These receptors came from an adult in good health.

This clone has just a few counts. CDR3 protein: CAGGTASREEAFF. In DNA, the CDR3 is TGTGCCGGAGGGACGGCTTCCCGCGAGGAAGCTTTCTTT. The chain links TRBV7-9 to TRBJ1-1, with D perhaps TRBD1 (5 bases). The germline V gene encodes CDR1 SEHNR and CDR2 FQNEAQ (reference sequence). This CDR3 spans 13 amino acids. Trimming removed 11 bases at V and 8 bases at J, with 21 bases between.

Only one count was recorded for this clone. The DNA of the CDR3 is TGTGCCACCAGTGATTCCGGGACAGGGTCGCAAGAGACCCAGTACTTC. Its translation is CATSDSGTGSQETQYF. J is TRBJ2-5 and V is TRBV24-1, with TRBD1 identical over 9 bases. This CDR3 contains 16 residues. Germline assignment: CDR1 KGHDR and CDR2 SFDVKD. V was clipped by 2 bases and J by 2 bases; unmatched bases: 5.

The chain couples TRBV5-4 to TRBJ2-5; 9 nucleotides line up with TRBD2. Per germline, CDR1 SGHNT and CDR2 YYREEE (reference sequence). J gave up 2 bases and V 2 bases, and 4 bases lay outside the gene matches. The CDR3 is 15 residues long. This chain's CDR3 is CASSFLAGPQETQYF. The CDR3 DNA reads as TGTGCCAGCAGCTTTCTAGCGGGGCCTCAAGAGACCCAGTACTTC.

This clone was counted once. The CDR3 protein is CASSTTGNYGYTF. The CDR3 nucleotides read TGTGCCAGCAGCACTACAGGGAACTATGGCTACACCTTC. The V call is TRBV6-5, the J call TRBJ1-2; perhaps TRBD1 as D (6 bases). The germline gives CDR1 MNHEY, CDR2 SVGAGI. V gave up 6 bases and J gave up 2 bases, with 10 bases separating them. The CDR3 extends over 13 amino acids.

CDR3 loop: CASSFLVAGANNEQFF. The CDR3 DNA follows: TGTGCCAGCAGCTTCTTAGTAGCGGGCGCCAACAATGAGCAGTTCTTC. The rearrangement links TRBV7-3 to TRBJ2-1, with 7 nucleotides matching TRBD2. V shed 3 bases and J 5 bases; nucleotides not matched to a gene: 10. CDR3 length: 16 amino acids. Germline-derived CDR1 and CDR2 are SGHTA and FQGTGA.

V is TRBV7-9 and J is TRBJ1-1; D is uncertain. Trimming took 4 bases from V and 0 from J, leaving 6 bases between them. This CDR3 region has 13 residues. CDR1 and CDR2 from the germline V gene are SEHNR and FQNEAQ (reference sequence). Written as DNA, the CDR3 is TGTGCCAGCAGCTCCGTCTTGAACACTGAAGCTTTCTTT. This sequence encodes CASSSVLNTEAFF.

This rearrangement joins TRBV28 to TRBJ1-2; D uncertain. This CDR3 contains 11 residues. CDR1 MDHEN and CDR2 SYDVKM come from the germline V gene. Trimming removed 11 bases from V and 5 bases from J, with 12 bases in between. CDR3 protein: CAAKLGYGYTF. The CDR3 nucleotides are TGTGCCGCTAAGTTGGGGTATGGCTACACCTTC.

J is TRBJ1-2 and V is TRBV6-1; 7 bases agree with TRBD1. The germline V gene has CDR1 MNHNS and CDR2 SASEGT. V was clipped by 7 bases and J by 12 bases; unmatched bases: 17. The CDR3 length is 14 residues. CDR3 region: CASTEDPQGTYHTF. In DNA form, the CDR3 reads TGTGCCAGCACCGAAGATCCACAGGGGACCTACCACACCTTC.

The chain is built from TRBV19 and TRBJ2-2; D gene unclear. This CDR3 spans 13 amino acids. Per the germline V gene, CDR1 is LNHDA and CDR2 is SQIVND (reference sequence). V lost 5 bases and J lost 4, with 8 bases in between. In nucleotides, the CDR3 is TGTGCCAGTAGTGCGCTGGGCACCGGGGAGCTGTTTTTT. Translated, it gives CASSALGTGELFF.

The chain carries TRBV5-1 and TRBJ2-4, with TRBD1 identical over 11 bases. With 3 bases clipped from V and 6 bases from J, the junction kept 8 bases outside the gene matches. The CDR3 contains 16 residues. In germline, CDR1 is SGHRS, CDR2 YFSETQ. CDR3 bases: TGCGCCAGCAGCTCCAACCTCGGGACAGGGGGAAACATTCAGTACTTC. This codes for CASSSNLGTGGNIQYF.

CDR3 sequence (DNA): TGTGCCAGCACCATCCTGGGCGAGGACACTGAAGCTTTCTTT. It translates to CASTILGEDTEAFF. The chain recombines TRBV5-5 with TRBJ1-1; D gene unclear. Trimming took off 6 bases at V and 3 bases at J, with 15 bases between the two ends. Germline CDR1 is SGHKS and CDR2 is YYEKEE (reference sequence). This CDR3 is built from 14 residues. Drawing the rest from reference TRBV5-5 and TRBJ1-1, the complete variable domain is DAGVTQSPTHLIKTRGQQVTLRCSPISGHKSVSWYQQVLGQGPQFIFQYYEKEERGRGNFPDRFSARQFPNYSSELNVNALLLGDSALYLCASTILGEDTEAFFGQGTRLTVV.

The DNA of the CDR3 is TGCGCCAGCAGCCCCGGGTGGCTAGCGACCAACACCGGGGAGCTGTTTTTT. Translation: CASSPGWLATNTGELFF. The rearrangement joins TRBV5-1 to TRBJ2-2; a weak D match, TRBD2 (6 bases). This CDR3 is 17 amino acids long. Deletions cut 4 bases from V and 2 bases from J, with 18 bases between. Germline CDR1 is SGHRS and CDR2 is YFSETQ.